This T cell receptor beta chain was sequenced in a study of blood T cell repertoires in COVID-19. For the study at large: T cells, B-cell-depleted T cells, or PBMCs provided the cDNA or gDNA that served as material.

Authors' methods: Reference gene primer amplification in the assay estimated nucleated cell counts. Sequencing was performed with immunoSEQ multiplex PCR; in TCRdb, only in-frame clones are kept and a portion is missing. That table gives V, J and clone size, and the DNA gave D and trimming. This sample has tens of thousands of clones, with 86% found just once. CDR1 SGHRS and CDR2 YFSETQ come from the germline V gene. The CDR3 runs to 12 residues. The V end was cut by 7 bases, the J end by 6 bases, with 13 bases between. The sequenced material came from peripheral blood. The chain combines TRBV5-1 with TRBJ1-2; D may be TRBD1 (6 bases). The receptor was derived from a man aged 25 to 45 with acute or convalescent COVID-19. CDR3 in amino acids: CASARDNNGYTF. The DNA of the CDR3 is TGCGCCAGCGCACGGGACAATAATGGCTACACCTTC.